This paragraph reports one T cell receptor (beta chain). This specimen belongs to a study of blood T cell repertoires in COVID-19. As for the study in general: Collection of acute and convalescent COVID-19 samples took place in the United States, Italy and Spain.

Germline CDR1 reads LGHDT; CDR2 reads YNNKEL (reference sequence). CDR3 length: 19 amino acids. V was cut by 2 bases and J by 0 bases, with 23 bases left in between. Original analysis: Reference gene primers were amplified, and this amplification served to estimate nucleated cell counts. Sequenced by immunoSEQ multiplex PCR; TCRdb stores in-frame clones only, minus some. V, J and clone size derive from that table, while D and trimming were established from the DNA sequence. Of tens of thousands of clones listed, about 91% were seen once; the top ten hold about 3.4%. This TCR derives from a man between 45 and 60 years old with acute or convalescent COVID-19. V is TRBV3-1 (or the pseudogene TRBV3-2) and J is TRBJ2-7; D may be TRBD2 (5 bases). Sequences were obtained from peripheral blood. The CDR3 reads CASSQPHGSGSLISYEQYF. CDR3 DNA sequence: TGTGCCAGCAGCCAACCGCACGGAAGCGGCAGTTTGATCTCCTACGAGCAGTACTTC.